This T cell receptor beta chain came from a study of blood T cell repertoires in COVID-19. In the study overall: Specimens from acute and convalescent COVID-19 originated in the United States, Italy and Spain.

With 7 bases removed from V and 4 bases from J, the gap between germline ends came to 11 bases. This CDR3 has 13 amino acids. The method was immunoSEQ multiplex PCR; TCRdb's version includes in-frame clones alone and lacks a portion of them. Of some 120,000 clones detected, 85% to 90% appear once; the ten largest clones hold 5% to 7.5%. The sample taken for sequencing was peripheral blood. The rearrangement joins TRBV12-3 or TRBV12-4 to TRBJ2-1; perhaps TRBD2 as D (5 bases). The clonotype originates from a man older than 75 with active or convalescent COVID-19. CDR3 residues: CASTLGGYNEQFF. The CDR3 DNA reads TGTGCCAGCACCTTAGGAGGTTACAATGAGCAGTTCTTC.